This T cell receptor (beta chain) was sequenced for a study of blood T cell repertoires in COVID-19. Study background: COVID-19 samples from acute and convalescent phases originated in the United States, Italy and Spain. T cells, B-cell-depleted T cells, or PBMCs supplied cDNA or gDNA.

This CDR3 is built from 13 residues. Trimming removed 2 bases from V and 5 bases from J, with 9 bases in between. Germline V lookup: CDR1 KGHSH, CDR2 LQKENI. Seattle patients were enrolled while actively infected and followed longitudinally. Per the original data handling: Counts of nucleated cells, estimated from reference gene primer amplification, were obtained. Assay: immunoSEQ multiplex PCR; the TCRdb copy retains only in-frame clones and omits some. D and trimming come from the DNA, and the V and J calls and clone size come from that table. Among 260,000 or so clones listed, roughly 76% were seen once.

This TCR was sampled from a woman of 80 years or more with COVID-19, enrolled during active disease. The genes are TRBV18 and TRBJ1-2; no clear D. Material for sequencing was peripheral blood. CDR3 nucleotide sequence: TGTGCCAGCTCACCAAACGGGGTTTATGGCTACACCTTC. This encodes CASSPNGVYGYTF.